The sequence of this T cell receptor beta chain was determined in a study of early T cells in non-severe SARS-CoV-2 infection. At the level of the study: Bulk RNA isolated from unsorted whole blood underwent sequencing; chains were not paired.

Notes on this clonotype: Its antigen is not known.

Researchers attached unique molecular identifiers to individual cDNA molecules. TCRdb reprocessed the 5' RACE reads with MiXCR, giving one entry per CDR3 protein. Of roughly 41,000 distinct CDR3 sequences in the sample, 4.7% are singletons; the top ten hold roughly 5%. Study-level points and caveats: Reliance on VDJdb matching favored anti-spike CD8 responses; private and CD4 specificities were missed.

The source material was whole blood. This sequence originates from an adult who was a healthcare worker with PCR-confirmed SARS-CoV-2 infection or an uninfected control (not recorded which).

This chain's CDR3 is CSVLGQGVTEAFF. In DNA form, the CDR3 reads TGCAGCGTTTTGGGACAGGGCGTCACTGAAGCTTTCTTT. V gene TRBV29-1 combines with J gene TRBJ1-1; 9 bases map to TRBD1. V lost 5 bases, J lost 4 bases, and 5 bases stayed unmatched. This CDR3 region has 13 residues. The V gene's germline CDR1 is SQVTM and CDR2 ANQGSEA.